The next 5 T cell receptor beta chains were all read from a single sample in a study of T cell responses to AZD1222 COVID-19 vaccine (dated by TCRdb to about 2021). Libraries were built with the immunoSEQ multiplex PCR assay. This is the immuneACCESS table as TCRdb keeps it, with only in-frame sequences that have V and J called. A part of the clones is gone; compared with another copy, unresolved V genes explain less than half, and the rest is unexplained. This sample is represented by around 100,000 clones; about 86% of them were singletons. Around 15% of the sample belongs to the ten largest clones. Interpreted using the paper, the time point label stands for: baseline before first vaccination. The starting material was peripheral blood, obtained on day 0 of AZD1222 vaccination. The receptors were sampled from an adult in good health.

This rearrangement joins TRBV2 to TRBJ1-2; the D gene is possibly TRBD1 (6 bases). Germline assignment: CDR1 SNHLY and CDR2 FYNNEI. CDR3 size: 14 residues. The ends were cut back, 4 bases at V and 2 bases at J, with 11 bases in the middle. The CDR3 coding sequence is TGTGCCAGCAGTGCGACAGGACCCAACTATGGCTACACCTTC. Translation: CASSATGPNYGYTF.

V and J are TRBV7-9 and TRBJ2-5; tentative D call: TRBD1 (6 bases). V lost 2 bases, J lost 2 bases, and 9 bases lay in between. Germline V lookup: CDR1 SEHNR, CDR2 FQNEAQ (reference sequence). The CDR3 contains 14 residues. CDR3 in amino acids: CASSLTGKQETQYF. The CDR3 DNA reads as TGTGCCAGCAGCTTAACAGGGAAACAAGAGACCCAGTACTTC.

This clone was counted a single time. The chain has TRBV25-1 and TRBJ1-1; D unclear. V was pared by 3 bases and J by 0 bases, with 5 bases between. CDR3 size: 13 residues. Germline V lookup: CDR1 MGHDK, CDR2 SYGVNS. The CDR3: CASSDRVNTEAFF. The CDR3, as DNA: TGTGCCAGCAGTGATCGGGTGAACACTGAAGCTTTCTTT. Looking up the rest from reference TRBV25-1 and TRBJ1-1 gives the full variable domain: EADIYQTPRYLVIGTGKKITLECSQTMGHDKMYWYQQDPGMELHLIHYSYGVNSTEKGDLSSESTVSRIRTEHFPLTLESARPSHTSQYLCASSDRVNTEAFFGQGTRLTVV.

V and J are TRBV6-5 and TRBJ1-5; perhaps TRBD1 as D (6 bases). The V gene lost 6 bases and the J gene lost 3 bases, with 9 bases spanning the gap. The germline gives CDR1 MNHEY, CDR2 SVGAGI. This CDR3 region has 13 residues. CDR3 DNA sequence: TGTGCCAGCAGCCGGGACACCAATCAGCCCCAGCATTTT. Its protein product is CASSRDTNQPQHF.

V usage is TRBV2 and J usage is TRBJ2-2; D is unclear. Germline V gene lookup returns CDR1 SNHLY and CDR2 FYNNEI. The CDR3 length is 13 residues. V was clipped by 7 bases and J by 3 bases, with 9 bases between them. DNA of the CDR3: TGTGCCAGCAAAGGGCCTTACACCGGGGAGCTGTTTTTT. Protein product: CASKGPYTGELFF.